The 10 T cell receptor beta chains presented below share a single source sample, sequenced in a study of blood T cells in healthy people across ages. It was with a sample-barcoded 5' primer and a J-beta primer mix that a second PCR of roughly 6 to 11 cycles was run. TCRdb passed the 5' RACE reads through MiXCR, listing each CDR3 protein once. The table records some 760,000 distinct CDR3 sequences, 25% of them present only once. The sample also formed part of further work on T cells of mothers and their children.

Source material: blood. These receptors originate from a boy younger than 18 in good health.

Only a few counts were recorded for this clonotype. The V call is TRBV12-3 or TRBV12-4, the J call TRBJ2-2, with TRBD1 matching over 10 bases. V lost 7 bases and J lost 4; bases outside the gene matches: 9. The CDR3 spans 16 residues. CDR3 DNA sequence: TGTGCCAGCAACTCAGGGACAGGGGCTGTCACCGGGGAGCTGTTTTTT. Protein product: CASNSGTGAVTGELFF.

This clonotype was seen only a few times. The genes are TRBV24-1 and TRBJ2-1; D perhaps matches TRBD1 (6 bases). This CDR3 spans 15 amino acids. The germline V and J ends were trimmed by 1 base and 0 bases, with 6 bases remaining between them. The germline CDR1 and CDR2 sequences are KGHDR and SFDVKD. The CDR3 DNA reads TGTGCCACCAGTGATTTCAGGGGCTCCTACAATGAGCAGTTCTTC. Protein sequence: CATSDFRGSYNEQFF.

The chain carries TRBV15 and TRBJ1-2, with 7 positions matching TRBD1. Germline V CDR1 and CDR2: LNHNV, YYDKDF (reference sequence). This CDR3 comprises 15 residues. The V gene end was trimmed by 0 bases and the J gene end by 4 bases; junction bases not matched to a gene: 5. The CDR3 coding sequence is TGTGCCACCAGCAGAGATGCAGGGGGTATCTATGGCTACACCTTC. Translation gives CATSRDAGGIYGYTF.

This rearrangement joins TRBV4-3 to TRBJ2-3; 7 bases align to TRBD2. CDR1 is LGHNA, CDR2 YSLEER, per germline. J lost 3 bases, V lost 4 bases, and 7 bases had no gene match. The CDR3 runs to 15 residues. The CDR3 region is CASSPRTSKTDTQYF. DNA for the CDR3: TGCGCCAGCAGCCCACGGACTAGTAAAACAGATACGCAGTATTTT.

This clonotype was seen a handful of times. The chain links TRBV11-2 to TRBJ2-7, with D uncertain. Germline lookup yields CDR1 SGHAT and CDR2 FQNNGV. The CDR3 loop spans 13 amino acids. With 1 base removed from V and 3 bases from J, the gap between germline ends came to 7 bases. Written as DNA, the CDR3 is TGTGCCAGCAGCTTAGTATCAGACTACGAGCAGTACTTC. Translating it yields CASSLVSDYEQYF.

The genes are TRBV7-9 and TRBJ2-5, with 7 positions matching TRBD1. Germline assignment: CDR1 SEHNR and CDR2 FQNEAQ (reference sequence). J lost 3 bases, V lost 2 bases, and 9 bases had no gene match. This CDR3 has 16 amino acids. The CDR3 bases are TGTGCCAGCAGCTTAATGGCGGCAGGACAGGAAGAGACCCAGTACTTC. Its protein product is CASSLMAAGQEETQYF. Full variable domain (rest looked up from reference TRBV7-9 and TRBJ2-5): DTGVSQNPRHKITKRGQNVTFRCDPISEHNRLYWYRQTLGQGPEFLTYFQNEAQLEKSRLLSDRFSAERPKGSFSTLEIQRTEQGDSAMYLCASSLMAAGQEETQYFGPGTRLLVL.

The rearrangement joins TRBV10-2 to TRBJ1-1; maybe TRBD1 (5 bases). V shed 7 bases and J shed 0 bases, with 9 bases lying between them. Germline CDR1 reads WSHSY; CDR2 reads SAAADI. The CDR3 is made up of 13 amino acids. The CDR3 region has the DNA TGCGCCAGCACGGGGGATTTGAACACTGAAGCTTTCTTT. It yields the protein CASTGDLNTEAFF.

DNA for the CDR3: TGTGCCAGCAGCCCTGCGGGACTAACACCACGAAACTACGAGCAGTACTTC. It specifies CASSPAGLTPRNYEQYF. The chain has TRBV3-1 and TRBJ2-7; TRBD2 agrees at 7 bases. Germline loops: CDR1 LGHDT, CDR2 YNNKEL (reference sequence). The CDR3 is 17 amino acids. V dropped 4 bases and J dropped 3; count of bases not matched to a gene: 15.

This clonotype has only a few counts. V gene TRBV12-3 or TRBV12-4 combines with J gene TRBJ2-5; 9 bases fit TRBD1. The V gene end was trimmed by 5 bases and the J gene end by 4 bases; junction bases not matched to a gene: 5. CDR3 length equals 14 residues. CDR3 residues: CASSQGQGGETQYF. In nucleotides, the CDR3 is TGTGCCAGCAGTCAGGGACAGGGAGGAGAGACCCAGTACTTC.

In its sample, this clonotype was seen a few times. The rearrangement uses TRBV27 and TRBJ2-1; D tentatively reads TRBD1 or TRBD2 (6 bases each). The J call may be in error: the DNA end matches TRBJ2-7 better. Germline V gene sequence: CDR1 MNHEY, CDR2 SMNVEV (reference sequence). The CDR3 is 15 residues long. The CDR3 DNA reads TGTGCCAGCAGTTTGAGGGGGGTAGGGTCCTACGAGCAGTACTTC. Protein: CASSLRGVGSYEQYF.